The rows below give T cell receptor beta chains drawn from one sample of a study of shared clonotypes between healthy human individuals. Assay: immunoSEQ multiplex PCR; the TCRdb copy retains only in-frame clones and omits some. The sample holds roughly 700,000 clones, 80% to 95% seen once. Specimen: memory CD8+ T cells from PBMCs. The receptors here all came from a young man in good health. Some clones in this sample may be carry-over from other donors' samples. Both conserved end residues are trimmed from each CDR3. Fields, in order: J gene, V gene, CDR3 protein.

TRBJ2-3,TRBV27,ASSLDWADTQY
TRBJ2-1,TRBV10-3,AISVRGRGGDEQF
TRBJ1-3,TRBV28,ASSLSGGAGSGNTIY
TRBJ2-7,TRBV7-9,ASSLTDRGAYEQY
TRBJ2-5,TRBV7-6,ASSWTTGDLIFETQY
TRBJ1-1,TRBV13,ASSPGGTGGRGTEAF
TRBJ1-2,TRBV6-1,ASSPGGGYYGYT
TRBJ1-6,TRBV4-3,ASSLRQGWNSPLH
TRBJ1-4,TRBV7-9,ASSSLDGPLEKLF
TRBJ2-1,TRBV19,ASSLGLAVGNEQF
TRBJ1-2,TRBV13,ASSRGFSGYT
TRBJ1-5,TRBV19,ASSSRDRGVGNQPQH
TRBJ1-1,TRBV19,ASSRRDTWGTEAF
TRBJ2-1,TRBV29-1,SGAQGLGNEQF
TRBJ2-7,TRBV5-4,ASSLPPPSGYSYEQY
TRBJ2-1,TRBV7-7,ASSFGASGDNEQF
TRBJ2-3,TRBV10-3,AIREIDTQY
TRBJ2-7,TRBV4-3,ASSQDLFREVSSYEQY
TRBJ1-1,TRBV4-1,ASSQWTGGTEAF
TRBJ2-1,TRBV5-4,ASSPAGRVAGDEQF
TRBJ1-1,TRBV2,ASSEPLLADRGPGGTEAF
TRBJ1-2,TRBV6-5,ASSYGESAYGYT
TRBJ2-5,TRBV4-1,ASSQDRRTGGETQY
TRBJ1-1,TRBV7-8,ASSPSNTEAF
TRBJ2-7,TRBV28,ASSSWTGYEQY
TRBJ1-1,TRBV11-2,ASSVYGVGTEAF
TRBJ2-2,TRBV6-1,ASSEFIFGAGELF
TRBJ1-1,TRBV4-3,ASSQVLNTEAF
TRBJ2-3,TRBV14,ASSLLAGDTQY
TRBJ2-7,TRBV28,ASSQDGSSYEQY
TRBJ2-7,TRBV15,ATSRETVYEQY
TRBJ2-2,TRBV10-3,AISPGTATGELF
TRBJ2-7,TRBV27,ASSFSTGVSEQY
TRBJ1-1,TRBV9,ASSVQGGNTEAF
TRBJ2-5,TRBV4-1,ASSQDWPGDQETQY
TRBJ1-5,TRBV27,ASSIDRDGNQPQH
TRBJ1-1,TRBV19,ASIFPRGTGWTEAF
TRBJ2-7,TRBV4-1,ASSQAVTGLSYEQY
TRBJ2-3,TRBV7-6,ASSLVWSPDTQY
TRBJ1-2,TRBV27,ASSYQGGYGYT
TRBJ2-2,TRBV19,ASSNRRDSNTGELF
TRBJ2-3,TRBV2,ASRPRTSGDTQY
TRBJ1-2,TRBV9,ASTRQGLPYGYT
TRBJ2-7,TRBV6-1,ASSANSGGWVGEQY
TRBJ1-5,TRBV28,ASTLGGDQPQH
TRBJ2-7,TRBV28,ASSPALRLAGYSYEQY
TRBJ1-2,TRBV28,ASSFDPQGAPNYGYT
TRBJ2-2,TRBV6-6,ASSWTSSNGELF
TRBJ1-3,TRBV28,ASSLRLGNTIY
TRBJ2-7,TRBV5-1,ASSLGGRDYEQY
TRBJ2-5,TRBV27,ASTLGETQY
TRBJ2-1,TRBV7-9,ASSAGGSSYNEQF
TRBJ1-2,TRBV6-5,ASSYSVTGTGYGYT
TRBJ2-7,TRBV7-6,ASSLGWGYEQY